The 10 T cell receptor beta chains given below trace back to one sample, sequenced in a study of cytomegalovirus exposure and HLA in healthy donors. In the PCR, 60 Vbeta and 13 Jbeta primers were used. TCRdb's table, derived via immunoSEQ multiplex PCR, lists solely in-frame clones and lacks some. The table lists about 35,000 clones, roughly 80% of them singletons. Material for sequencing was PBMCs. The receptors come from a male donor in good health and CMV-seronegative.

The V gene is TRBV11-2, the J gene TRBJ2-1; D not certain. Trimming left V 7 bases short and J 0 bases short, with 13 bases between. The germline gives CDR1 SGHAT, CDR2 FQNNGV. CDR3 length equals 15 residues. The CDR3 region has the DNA TGTGCCAGCACCTTCGAAGCTAGCTCCTACAATGAGCAGTTCTTC. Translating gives CASTFEASSYNEQFF.

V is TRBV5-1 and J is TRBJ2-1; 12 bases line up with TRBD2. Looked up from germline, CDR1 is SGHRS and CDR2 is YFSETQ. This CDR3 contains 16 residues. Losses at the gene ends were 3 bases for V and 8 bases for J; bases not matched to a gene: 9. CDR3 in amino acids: CASSSLAGGMSDEQFF. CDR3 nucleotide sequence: TGCGCCAGCAGCTCCCTAGCGGGAGGGATGTCGGATGAGCAGTTCTTC.

DNA of the CDR3: TGTGCCAGCAGCGTAGTCCCCCCTGACACTGAAGCTTTCTTT. This translates into CASSVVPPDTEAFF. The chain combines TRBV9 with TRBJ1-1; D call uncertain. The CDR3 spans 14 residues. V was shortened by 0 bases and J by 3 bases, with 9 bases between the two germline ends. Germline CDR1 reads SGDLS; CDR2 reads YYNGEE.

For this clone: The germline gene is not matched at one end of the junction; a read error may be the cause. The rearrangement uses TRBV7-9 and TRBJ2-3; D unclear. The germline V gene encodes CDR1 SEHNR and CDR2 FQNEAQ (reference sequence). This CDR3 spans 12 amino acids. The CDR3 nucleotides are TGTTCCAGCAGCAACCAGCGATATACGCAGTATTTT. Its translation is CSSSNQRYTQYF.

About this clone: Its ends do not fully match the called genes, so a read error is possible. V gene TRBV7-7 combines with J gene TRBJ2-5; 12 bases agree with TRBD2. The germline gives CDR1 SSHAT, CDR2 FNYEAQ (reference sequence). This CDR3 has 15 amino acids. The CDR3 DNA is TGTGCTAGCAGCATACAGGGACTAGCGGGAGAGACCCAGTACTTC. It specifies CASSIQGLAGETQYF.

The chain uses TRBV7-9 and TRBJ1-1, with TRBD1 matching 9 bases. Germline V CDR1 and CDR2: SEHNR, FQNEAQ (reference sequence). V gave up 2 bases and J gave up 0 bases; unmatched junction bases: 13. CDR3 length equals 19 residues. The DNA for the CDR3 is TGTGCCAGCAGCTTACTAACCGGGACAGGGAGACTCTTGAACACTGAAGCTTTCTTT. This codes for CASSLLTGTGRLLNTEAFF.

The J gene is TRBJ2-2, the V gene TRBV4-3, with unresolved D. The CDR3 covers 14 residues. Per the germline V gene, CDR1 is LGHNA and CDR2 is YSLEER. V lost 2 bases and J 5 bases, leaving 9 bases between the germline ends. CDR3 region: CASSQLGLTGELFF. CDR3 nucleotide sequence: TGCGCCAGCAGCCAACTTGGGCTAACCGGGGAGCTGTTTTTT.

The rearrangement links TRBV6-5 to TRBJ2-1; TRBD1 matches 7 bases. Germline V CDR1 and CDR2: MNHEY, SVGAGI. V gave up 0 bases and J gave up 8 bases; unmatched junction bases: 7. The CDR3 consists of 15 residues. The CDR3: CASSYSMDRFHEQFF. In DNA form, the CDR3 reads TGTGCCAGCAGTTACTCAATGGACAGGTTCCATGAGCAGTTCTTC.

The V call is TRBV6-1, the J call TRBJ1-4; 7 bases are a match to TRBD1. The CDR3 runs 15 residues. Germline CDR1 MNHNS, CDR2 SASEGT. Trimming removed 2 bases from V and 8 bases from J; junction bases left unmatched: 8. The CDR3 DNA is TGTGCCAGCAGTGAAAATAGGCAGGGGGGAGAAAAACTGTTTTTT. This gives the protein CASSENRQGGEKLFF.

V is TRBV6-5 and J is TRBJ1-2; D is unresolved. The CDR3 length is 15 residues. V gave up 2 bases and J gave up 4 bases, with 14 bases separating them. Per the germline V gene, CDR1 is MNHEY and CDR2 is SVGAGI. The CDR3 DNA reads TGTGCCAGCAGTTACCTTACCCTTGCGGGCTATGGCTACACCTTC. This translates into CASSYLTLAGYGYTF.